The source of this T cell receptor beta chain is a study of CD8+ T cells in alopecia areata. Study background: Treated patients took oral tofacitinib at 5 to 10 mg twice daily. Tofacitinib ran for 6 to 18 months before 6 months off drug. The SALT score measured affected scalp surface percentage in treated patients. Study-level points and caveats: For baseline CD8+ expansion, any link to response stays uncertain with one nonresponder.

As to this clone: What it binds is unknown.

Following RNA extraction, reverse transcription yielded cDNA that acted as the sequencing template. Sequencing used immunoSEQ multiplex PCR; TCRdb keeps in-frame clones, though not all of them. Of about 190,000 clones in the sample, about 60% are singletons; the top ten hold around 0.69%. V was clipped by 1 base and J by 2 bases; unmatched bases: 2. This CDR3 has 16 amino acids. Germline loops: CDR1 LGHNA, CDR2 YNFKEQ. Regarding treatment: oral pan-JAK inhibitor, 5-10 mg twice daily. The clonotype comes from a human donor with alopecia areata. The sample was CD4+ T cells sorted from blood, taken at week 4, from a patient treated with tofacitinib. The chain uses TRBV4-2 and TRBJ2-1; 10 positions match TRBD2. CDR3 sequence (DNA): TGTGCCAGCAGCCAAGGAGCGGGAGGGCCCTACAATGAGCAGTTCTTC. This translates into CASSQGAGGPYNEQFF.